This is a list of T cell receptor beta chains from one sample in a study of T-cell memory formation after mild COVID-19. MiXCR, run by TCRdb on the 5' RACE reads, gives a single entry per CDR3 protein. This sample has hundreds of thousands of distinct CDR3 sequences, with approximately 18% found just once. Sample: PBMCs or a T cell subset sorted from them (not recorded which). The receptors come from a man between 18 and 35 years old who had mild COVID-19 (a few samples of this study predate the infection). Cell type and time point are not known. CDR3s leave out the opening cysteine and the closing phenylalanine or tryptophan. The D gene is left open where the match is weak.

cdr3_aa j_call v_call d_call
ASSPGTVRYNEQF TRBJ2-1 TRBV3-1 TRBD1
ASSEGLAVTQY TRBJ2-5 TRBV9 TRBD2
SADLSGDTDTQY TRBJ2-3 TRBV20-1 TRBD2
ATSGQNNQPQH TRBJ1-5 TRBV6-5 TRBD1
ASSSETGMNEQF TRBJ2-1 TRBV7-3 TRBD1
ASSVSVGNNEQF TRBJ2-1 TRBV9 -
SVSPAANTGELF TRBJ2-2 TRBV29-1 -
ASSPQGQLSGNTIY TRBJ1-3 TRBV18 TRBD1
ASRAGETQY TRBJ2-5 TRBV7-9 -
ASSGYGPNEQF TRBJ2-1 TRBV2 -
AWSDRRFYEQY TRBJ2-7 TRBV30 -
ASRDTKGDTQY TRBJ2-3 TRBV5-1 -
SVPYEQNTEAF TRBJ1-1 TRBV20-1 -
AWSVHGYGYT TRBJ1-2 TRBV30 -
ASSLLAGGPTEAF TRBJ1-1 TRBV27 -
ASRETVTTTDTQY TRBJ2-3 TRBV2 -
ASSLLGQGGGYT TRBJ1-2 TRBV7-9 TRBD1
ASSAGAPGGTEAF TRBJ1-1 TRBV5-1 -
ASSRQGRNIQY TRBJ2-4 TRBV6-2/TRBV6-3 TRBD1
ASSSSPGDTEAF TRBJ1-1 TRBV7-3 -
ASSPDQGARPQH TRBJ1-5 TRBV7-2 TRBD1
ASSYSKRAATNEKLF TRBJ1-4 TRBV6-5 -
ASSTRAGHETQY TRBJ2-5 TRBV6-2/TRBV6-3 -
ASSQGLQGFYNEQF TRBJ2-1 TRBV4-3 -
ASTTQGNTGELF TRBJ2-2 TRBV12-3/TRBV12-4 -
ASSQVRGGGGLGANEQF TRBJ2-1 TRBV4-2 -
ASSFPDRGETQY TRBJ2-5 TRBV12-3/TRBV12-4 TRBD1
ASSDGGGFSYNEQF TRBJ2-1 TRBV5-1 TRBD2
ASSLDPLGRETQY TRBJ2-5 TRBV7-3 -
ASNRQGAKNIQY TRBJ2-4 TRBV6-6 TRBD1
ASSYGQGGGIEH TRBJ1-5 TRBV6-6 -
ASSPLWEAGTDTQY TRBJ2-3 TRBV9 -
ASSDLLRGEQY TRBJ2-7 TRBV7-2 -
ASSLDFTNSRELF TRBJ2-2 TRBV5-1 -
ASSLRGTGGTDTQY TRBJ2-3 TRBV7-3 TRBD1
ASTVGQYYNSPLH TRBJ1-6 TRBV5-6 -
ASGTGLPLGDGYT TRBJ1-2 TRBV6-5 -
ASSYNRLANTEAF TRBJ1-1 TRBV6-5 -
ASSSNEGETQY TRBJ2-5 TRBV6-6 -
ASSYDDRVGYGYT TRBJ1-2 TRBV6-2/TRBV6-3 TRBD1
SARDGNTGELF TRBJ2-2 TRBV20-1 -
ATSDSGTGQNIQY TRBJ2-4 TRBV24-1 TRBD1
ASSRRQGNNEQF TRBJ2-1 TRBV3-1 TRBD1
ASSLVVSGEKLF TRBJ1-4 TRBV7-2 -